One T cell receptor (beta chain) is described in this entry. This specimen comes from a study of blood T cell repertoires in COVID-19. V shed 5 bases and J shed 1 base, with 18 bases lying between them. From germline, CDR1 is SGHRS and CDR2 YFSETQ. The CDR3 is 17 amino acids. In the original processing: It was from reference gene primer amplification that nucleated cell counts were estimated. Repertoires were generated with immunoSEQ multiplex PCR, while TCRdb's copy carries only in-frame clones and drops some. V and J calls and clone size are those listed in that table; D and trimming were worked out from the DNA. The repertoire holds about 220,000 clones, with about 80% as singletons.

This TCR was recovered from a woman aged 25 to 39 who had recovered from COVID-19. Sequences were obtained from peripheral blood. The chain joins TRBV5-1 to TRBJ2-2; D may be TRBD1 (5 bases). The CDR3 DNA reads TGCGCCAGCAGTTTTTCCCCTCCGACAGAGAACACCGGGGAGCTGTTTTTT. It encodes CASSFSPPTENTGELFF.